Following are 20 T cell receptor beta chains from one sample sequenced in a study of T cell responses to AZD1222 COVID-19 vaccine. This table comes from immunoSEQ multiplex PCR, and its TCRdb copy is limited to in-frame clones, with some not included. The sample has about 130,000 clones; approximately 90% are singletons. Sample: peripheral blood, taken on day 0 of AZD1222 vaccination. The source is an adult in good health.

The V call is TRBV6-2 or TRBV6-3, the J call TRBJ1-5; the D gene is possibly TRBD1 (6 bases). Germline loops: CDR1 MNHEY, CDR2 SVGEGT. This CDR3 spans 15 amino acids. Trimming left V 6 bases short and J 7 bases short, with 19 bases between. CDR3 loop: CASSRGTLGQQPQHF. In DNA form, the CDR3 reads TGTGCCAGCAGCCGCGGGACACTGGGGCAACAGCCCCAGCATTTT.

The CDR3 reads CASSLVGLHRLLFRGYEQYF. As DNA, the CDR3 is TGTGCCAGCAGCTTAGTAGGGTTGCACAGGTTATTATTTAGAGGCTACGAGCAGTACTTC. The chain carries TRBV7-7 and TRBJ2-7; possible D gene TRBD1, 5 bases. CDR3 length: 20 residues. Germline V lookup: CDR1 SSHAT, CDR2 FNYEAQ (reference sequence). The V gene lost 1 base and the J gene lost 3 bases, with 28 bases spanning the gap.

This clone has only one observation. The chain uses TRBV4-2 and TRBJ1-3; no firm D call. Trimming cost V 3 bases and J 4 bases, with 16 bases left between them. Germline lookup yields CDR1 LGHNA and CDR2 YNFKEQ. There are 16 residues in the CDR3. CDR3 region: CASSQEGPNEGNTIYF. The CDR3 DNA reads as TGTGCCAGCAGCCAGGAAGGGCCGAACGAAGGAAACACCATATATTTT.

The chain joins TRBV7-9 to TRBJ2-7; 7 nucleotides match TRBD2. Per germline, CDR1 SEHNR and CDR2 FQNEAQ (reference sequence). This CDR3 is 16 amino acids long. Trimming took 6 bases from V and 5 from J; bases not matched to a gene: 16. The CDR3 DNA is TGTGCCAGCAGTCAGGGCTGGGATAGGCGGGGGAACGAGCAGTACTTC. This gives the protein CASSQGWDRRGNEQYF. The complete variable domain, with remaining parts taken from reference TRBV7-9 and TRBJ2-7, reads DTGVSQNPRHKITKRGQNVTFRCDPISEHNRLYWYRQTLGQGPEFLTYFQNEAQLEKSRLLSDRFSAERPKGSFSTLEIQRTEQGDSAMYLCASSQGWDRRGNEQYFGPGTRLTVT.

This sequence joins TRBV5-6 and TRBJ1-4, with TRBD1 matching over 9 bases. J gave up 8 bases and V 4 bases, and 15 bases lay outside the gene matches. The CDR3 extends over 17 amino acids. Germline lookup yields CDR1 SGHDT and CDR2 YYEEEE. The CDR3 DNA reads as TGTGCCAGCAGCCGAACCGACAGGGGGAAAGCTCGGGAAAAACTGTTTTTT. This encodes CASSRTDRGKAREKLFF.

On this clone: Other DNA sequences within the sample encode an identical CDR3. V and J are TRBV6-2 or TRBV6-3 and TRBJ1-5; no clear D. The CDR3 spans 14 residues. The V end was cut by 2 bases, the J end by 1 base, with 6 bases between. CDR1 and CDR2 (germline): MNHEY, SVGEGT. The CDR3 is CASSYSTSNQPQHF. CDR3 coding DNA: TGTGCCAGCAGTTACAGTACGAGCAATCAGCCCCAGCATTTT.

The gene calls are TRBV19 and TRBJ1-5, with 8 bases identical to TRBD1. Germline CDR1 reads LNHDA; CDR2 reads SQIVND (reference sequence). This CDR3 has 17 residues. J gave up 3 bases and V 5 bases, and 12 bases lay outside the gene matches. As DNA, the CDR3 is TGTGCCAGTAGTCCTTTTCCGGGACAGGCGATCAATCAGCCCCAGCATTTT. This sequence encodes CASSPFPGQAINQPQHF.

This chain joins TRBV2 and TRBJ2-1, with D possibly called TRBD1 or TRBD2 (5 bases each). V gave up 0 bases and J gave up 7 bases, with 22 bases separating them. The length of the CDR3 is 18 residues. From germline, CDR1 is SNHLY and CDR2 FYNNEI. The CDR3 DNA is TGTGCCAGCAGTGAAGCGGGGACGGGACCCCCGGGGAGAAATGAGCAGTTCTTC. This sequence encodes CASSEAGTGPPGRNEQFF.

This chain uses TRBV7-8 with TRBJ1-1, with a tentative D call TRBD1 (5 bases). Germline CDR1 is SGHVS and CDR2 is FQNEAQ. The CDR3 has 15 amino acids. Deletions cut 2 bases from V and 4 bases from J, with 14 bases between. CDR3 sequence: CASSLSGHPLTEAFF. In DNA form, the CDR3 reads TGTGCCAGCAGCTTAAGCGGACATCCTCTCACTGAAGCTTTCTTT.

This chain connects TRBV5-8 to TRBJ1-1; D unclear. This CDR3 spans 14 amino acids. The V gene's germline CDR1 is SGHTS and CDR2 YDEGEE. V gave up 3 bases and J gave up 1 base, with 10 bases separating them. The CDR3 loop is CASSSRRTNTEAFF. The CDR3, as DNA: TGTGCCAGCAGCTCCCGACGGACGAACACTGAAGCTTTCTTT.

The chain joins TRBV5-1 to TRBJ2-7; D not resolved. Trimming shortened V by 0 bases and J by 6 bases, and 13 bases separated the two germline ends. Germline assignment: CDR1 SGHRS and CDR2 YFSETQ. The CDR3 runs to 14 residues. In DNA, the CDR3 is TGCGCCAGCAGCTTGGGGCATCCTACCGGCGAGCAGTACTTC. Its translation is CASSLGHPTGEQYF.

The chain couples TRBV3-1 (or the pseudogene TRBV3-2) to TRBJ2-2; D gene unclear. V was pared by 1 base and J by 6 bases, with 24 bases between. The CDR3 totals 19 residues. Germline CDR1 is LGHDT and CDR2 is YNNKEL (reference sequence). As DNA, the CDR3 is TGTGCCAGCAGCCAAGTCGGGCGACTCCCAAATAGGTTGTCCGGGGAGCTGTTTTTT. It translates to CASSQVGRLPNRLSGELFF.

This clone has only one observation. This chain links TRBV28 with TRBJ1-2; 7 bases agree with TRBD1. Germline values: CDR1 MDHEN, CDR2 SYDVKM. With 3 bases clipped from V and 2 bases from J, the junction kept 6 bases outside the gene matches. This CDR3 is 15 amino acids long. The CDR3, as DNA: TGTGCCAGCAGTTTCCCCCAGGGACAGAACTATGGCTACACCTTC. The encoded protein is CASSFPQGQNYGYTF.

This rearrangement joins TRBV12-3 or TRBV12-4 to TRBJ1-2; D remains unclear. This CDR3 has 11 residues. Trimming took 7 bases from V and 5 from J, leaving 8 bases between them. The CDR3 DNA reads as TGTGCCAGCACCCTGGGGTATGGCTACACCTTC. It codes for CASTLGYGYTF.

This chain links TRBV18 with TRBJ2-7; no reliable D call. This CDR3 has 12 residues. Germline assignment: CDR1 KGHSH and CDR2 LQKENI. Deletions cut 6 bases from V and 4 bases from J, with 10 bases between. Here the CDR3 DNA reads TGTGCCAGCTCGTATCCTATGTACGAGCAGTACTTC. It is translated as CASSYPMYEQYF. The variable domain in full, completed from reference TRBV18 and TRBJ2-7, reads NAGVMQNPRHLVRRRGQEARLRCSPMKGHSHVYWYRQLPEEGLKFMVYLQKENIIDESGMPKERFSAEFPKEGPSILRIQQVVRGDSAAYFCASSYPMYEQYFGPGTRLTVT.

The chain joins TRBV4-3 to TRBJ1-2; 11 positions agree with TRBD1. Losses at the gene ends were 0 bases for V and 0 bases for J; bases not matched to a gene: 15. This CDR3 has 21 amino acids. CDR1 and CDR2 from the germline V gene are LGHNA and YSLEER. The DNA of the CDR3 is TGCGCCAGCAGCCAAGACGTATCCGGGACAGGGGGAGTTGGAGCTAACTATGGCTACACCTTC. It encodes CASSQDVSGTGGVGANYGYTF.

The chain uses TRBV10-1 and TRBJ1-5, with D unclear. Germline CDR1 and CDR2: WNHNN and SYGVQD (reference sequence). This CDR3 region has 14 residues. Trimming took off 0 bases at V and 9 bases at J, with 12 bases between the two ends. CDR3 bases: TGCGCCAGCAGTGAGTCGGGAGCCGGGCGGCCCCAGCATTTT. Translating it yields CASSESGAGRPQHF.

The chain uses TRBV7-2 and TRBJ1-6, with a weak D call TRBD1 (5 bases). Germline loops: CDR1 SGHTA, CDR2 FQGNSA. The CDR3 has 15 residues. Trimming pared 5 bases from V and 4 bases from J, leaving 12 bases between. CDR3 sequence (DNA): TGTGCCAGCAGCCGCGCCACAGGTTATAATTCACCCCTCCACTTT. This gives the protein CASSRATGYNSPLHF.

The genes are TRBV14 and TRBJ1-2; D ambiguous. In germline, CDR1 is SGHDN, CDR2 FVKESK. Trimming took off 1 base at V and 8 bases at J, with 11 bases between the two ends. This CDR3 spans 13 amino acids. CDR3 DNA: TGTGCCAGCAGCCAAGTGGTGGGCTTCGGCTACACCTTC. Protein sequence: CASSQVVGFGYTF. Drawing the rest from reference TRBV14 and TRBJ1-2, the complete variable domain is EAGVTQFPSHSVIEKGQTVTLRCDPISGHDNLYWYRRVMGKEIKFLLHFVKESKQDESGMPNNRFLAERTGGTYSTLKVQPAELEDSGVYFCASSQVVGFGYTFGSGTRLTVV.

V gene TRBV2 combines with J gene TRBJ1-2; D is possibly TRBD1 (6 bases). The CDR3 loop spans 16 amino acids. Germline V gives CDR1 SNHLY, CDR2 FYNNEI. V lost 2 bases to trimming and J lost 5 bases, with 18 bases between them. The chain's CDR3 is CASSETALGAGYGYTF. CDR3 coding DNA: TGTGCCAGCAGTGAAACCGCCCTGGGGGCTGGGTATGGCTACACCTTC. Full variable domain (rest looked up from reference TRBV2 and TRBJ1-2): EPEVTQTPSHQVTQMGQEVILRCVPISNHLYFYWYRQILGQKVEFLVSFYNNEISEKSEIFDDQFSVERPDGSNFTLKIRSTKLEDSAMYFCASSETALGAGYGYTFGSGTRLTVV.